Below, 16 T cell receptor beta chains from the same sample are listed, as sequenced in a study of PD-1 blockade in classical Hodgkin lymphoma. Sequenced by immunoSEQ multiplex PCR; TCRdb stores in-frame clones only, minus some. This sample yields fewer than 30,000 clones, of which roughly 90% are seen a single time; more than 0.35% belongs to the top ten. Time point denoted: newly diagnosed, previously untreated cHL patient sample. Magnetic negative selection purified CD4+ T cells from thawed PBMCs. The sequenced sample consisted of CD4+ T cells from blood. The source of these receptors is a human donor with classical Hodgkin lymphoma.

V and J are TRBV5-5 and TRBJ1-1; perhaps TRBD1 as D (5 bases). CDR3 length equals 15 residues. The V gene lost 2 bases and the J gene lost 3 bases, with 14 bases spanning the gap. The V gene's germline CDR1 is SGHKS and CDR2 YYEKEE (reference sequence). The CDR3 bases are TGTGCCAGCAGCTTCGACCCCTCGGGGGACACTGAAGCTTTCTTT. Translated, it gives CASSFDPSGDTEAFF.

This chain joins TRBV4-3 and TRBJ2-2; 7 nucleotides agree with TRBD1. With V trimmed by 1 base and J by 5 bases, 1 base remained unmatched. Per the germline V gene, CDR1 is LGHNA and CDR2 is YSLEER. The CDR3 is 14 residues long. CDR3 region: CASSQGDRTGELFF. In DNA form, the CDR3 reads TGCGCCAGCAGCCAAGGGGACAGAACCGGGGAGCTGTTTTTT.

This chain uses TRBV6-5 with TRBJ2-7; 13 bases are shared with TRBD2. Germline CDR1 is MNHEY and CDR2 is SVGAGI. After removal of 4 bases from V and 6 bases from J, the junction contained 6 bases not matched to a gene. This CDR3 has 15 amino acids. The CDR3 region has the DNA TGTGCCAGCAGTTCCAGGACTAGCGGGAGCTCCGAGCAGTACTTC. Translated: CASSSRTSGSSEQYF.

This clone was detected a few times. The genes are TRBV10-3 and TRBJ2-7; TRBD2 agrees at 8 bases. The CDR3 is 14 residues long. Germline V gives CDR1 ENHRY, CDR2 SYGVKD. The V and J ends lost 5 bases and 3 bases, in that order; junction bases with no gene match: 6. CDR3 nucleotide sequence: TGTGCCATCAGTCGACTAGCGACTAACTACGAGCAGTACTTC. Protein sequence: CAISRLATNYEQYF.

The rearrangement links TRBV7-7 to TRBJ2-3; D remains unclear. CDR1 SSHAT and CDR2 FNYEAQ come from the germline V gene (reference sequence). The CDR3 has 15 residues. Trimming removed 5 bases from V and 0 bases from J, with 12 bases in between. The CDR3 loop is CASSKRADSTDTQYF. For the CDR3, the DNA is TGTGCCAGCAGCAAAAGGGCGGATAGCACAGATACGCAGTATTTT. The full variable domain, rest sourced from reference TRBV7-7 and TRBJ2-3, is GAGVSQSPRYKVTKRGQDVTLRCDPISSHATLYWYQQALGQGPEFLTYFNYEAQPDKSGLPSDRFSAERPEGSISTLTIQRTEQRDSAMYRCASSKRADSTDTQYFGPGTRLTVL.

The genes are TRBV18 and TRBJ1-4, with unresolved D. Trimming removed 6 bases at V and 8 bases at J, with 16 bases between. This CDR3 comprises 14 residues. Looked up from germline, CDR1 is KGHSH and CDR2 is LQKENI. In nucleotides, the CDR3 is TGTGCCAGCTCCAATTCCGGGGAGGGAGAAAAACTGTTTTTT. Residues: CASSNSGEGEKLFF.

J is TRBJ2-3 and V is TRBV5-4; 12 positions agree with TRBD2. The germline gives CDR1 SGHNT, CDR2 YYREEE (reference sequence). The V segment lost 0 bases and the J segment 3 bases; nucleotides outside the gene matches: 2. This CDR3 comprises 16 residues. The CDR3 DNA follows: TGTGCCAGCAGCTTGGCTAGCGGGAGGGTGACAGATACGCAGTATTTT. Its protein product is CASSLASGRVTDTQYF.

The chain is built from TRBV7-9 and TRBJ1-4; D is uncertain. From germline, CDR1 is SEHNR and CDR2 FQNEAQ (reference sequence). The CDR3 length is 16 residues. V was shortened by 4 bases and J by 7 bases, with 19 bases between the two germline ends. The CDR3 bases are TGTGCCAGCAGCTCACTCCGGACGAGTCGCCCTGAAAAACTGTTTTTT. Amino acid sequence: CASSSLRTSRPEKLFF.

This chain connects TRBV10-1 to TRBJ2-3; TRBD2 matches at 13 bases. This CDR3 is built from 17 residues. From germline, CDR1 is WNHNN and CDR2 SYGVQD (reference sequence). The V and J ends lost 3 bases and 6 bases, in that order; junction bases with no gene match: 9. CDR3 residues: CASSDSGLAGSLDTQYF. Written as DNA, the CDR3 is TGCGCCAGCAGTGACTCGGGACTAGCGGGATCACTGGATACGCAGTATTTT.

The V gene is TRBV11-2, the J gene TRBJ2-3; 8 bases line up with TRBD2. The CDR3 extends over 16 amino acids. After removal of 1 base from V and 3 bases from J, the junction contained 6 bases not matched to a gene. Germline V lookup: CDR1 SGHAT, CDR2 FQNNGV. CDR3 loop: CASSLGGGGRTDTQYF. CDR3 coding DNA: TGTGCCAGCAGCTTAGGCGGCGGCGGGAGGACAGATACGCAGTATTTT.

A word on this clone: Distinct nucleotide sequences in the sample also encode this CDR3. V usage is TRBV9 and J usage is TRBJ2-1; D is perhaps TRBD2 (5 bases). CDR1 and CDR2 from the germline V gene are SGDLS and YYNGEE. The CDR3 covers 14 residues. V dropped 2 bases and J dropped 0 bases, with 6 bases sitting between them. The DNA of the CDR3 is TGTGCCAGCAGCGTGGGGAGCTCCTACAATGAGCAGTTCTTC. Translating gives CASSVGSSYNEQFF. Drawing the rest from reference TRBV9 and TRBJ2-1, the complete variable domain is DSGVTQTPKHLITATGQRVTLRCSPRSGDLSVYWYQQSLDQGLQFLIQYYNGEERAKGNILERFSAQQFPDLHSELNLSSLELGDSALYFCASSVGSSYNEQFFGPGTRLTVL.

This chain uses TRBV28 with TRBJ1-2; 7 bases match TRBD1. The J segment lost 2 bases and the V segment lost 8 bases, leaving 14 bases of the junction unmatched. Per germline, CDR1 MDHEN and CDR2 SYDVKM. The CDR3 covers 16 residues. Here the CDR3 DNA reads TGTGCCAGCTACGTCACTAACAGGGGAGGAAACTATGGCTACACCTTC. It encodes CASYVTNRGGNYGYTF.

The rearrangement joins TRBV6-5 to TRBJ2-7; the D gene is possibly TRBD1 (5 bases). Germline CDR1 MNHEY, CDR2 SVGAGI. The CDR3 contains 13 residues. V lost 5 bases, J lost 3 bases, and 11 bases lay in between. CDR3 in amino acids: CASSQGVHYEQYF. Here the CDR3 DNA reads TGTGCCAGCAGTCAAGGGGTTCACTACGAGCAGTACTTC.

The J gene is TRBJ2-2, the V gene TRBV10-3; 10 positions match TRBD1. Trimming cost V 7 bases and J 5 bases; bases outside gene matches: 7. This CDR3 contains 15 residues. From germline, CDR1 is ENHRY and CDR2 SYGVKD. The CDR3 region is CAIKFGTGVTGELFF. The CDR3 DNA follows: TGTGCCATCAAATTCGGGACAGGGGTGACCGGGGAGCTGTTTTTT.

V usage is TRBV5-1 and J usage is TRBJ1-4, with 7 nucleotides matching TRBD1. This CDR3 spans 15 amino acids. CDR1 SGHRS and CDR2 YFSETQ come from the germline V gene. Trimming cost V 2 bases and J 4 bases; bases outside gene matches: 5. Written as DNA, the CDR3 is TGCGCCAGCAGCTTCCAAGGACAGGTTAATGAAAAACTGTTTTTT. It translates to CASSFQGQVNEKLFF.

For the CDR3, the DNA is TGCGCCAGCAGCTTGTCTGATTCGGACTATGGCTACACCTTC. Protein sequence: CASSLSDSDYGYTF. The chain couples TRBV5-1 to TRBJ1-2; no firm D call. V gave up 1 base and J gave up 3 bases, with 10 bases separating them. The CDR3 is made up of 14 amino acids. Germline CDR1 SGHRS, CDR2 YFSETQ.